What follows are 26 T cell receptor beta chains derived from one specimen sequenced in a study of Ad26.COV2.S vaccination and SARS-CoV-2 variants listed by TCRdb under 2021. The treatment or condition label for this specimen denotes: about 20 received Ad26.COV2.S at low or high dose, single or two shots; 5 received placebo; per-sample allocation not given. Repertoires of vaccine and placebo recipients were sequenced from samples taken on day 63 after the first injection. Library construction relied on the immunoSEQ multiplex PCR assay. TCRdb provides this immuneACCESS table in a form limited to in-frame rearrangements. Some clones are lacking; in checked studies, under half of them reflect an unresolved V gene, and why the rest are absent is not known. The sample includes a few hundred thousand clones, with around 86% observed a single time. The ten largest clones take up roughly 3.1% of the sample.

The source was peripheral blood, collected in a trial of Ad26.COV2.S vaccine versus placebo. The source of these receptors is a person between 18 and 65 years old who received the Ad26.COV2.S COVID-19 vaccine or a placebo.

The chain joins TRBV11-3 to TRBJ2-6, with TRBD1 matching over 9 bases. Germline V CDR1 and CDR2: SGHNT, YENEEA. Trimming at V came to 5 bases and at J to 1 base, leaving 6 bases not matched to a gene. The CDR3 consists of 17 residues. The CDR3 reads CASSPGTGFSGANVLTF. The CDR3 bases are TGTGCCAGCAGCCCCGGGACAGGGTTTTCTGGGGCCAACGTCCTGACTTTC. Full variable domain (rest looked up from reference TRBV11-3 and TRBJ2-6): EAGVVQSPRYKIIEKKQPVAFWCNPISGHNTLYWYLQNLGQGPELLIRYENEEAVDDSQLPKDRFSAERLKGVDSTLKIQPAELGDSAVYLCASSPGTGFSGANVLTFGAGSRLTVL.

This chain links TRBV15 with TRBJ1-6, with unresolved D. CDR3 length equals 12 residues. V dropped 0 bases and J dropped 14 bases, with 8 bases sitting between them. Per germline, CDR1 LNHNV and CDR2 YYDKDF (reference sequence). This chain's CDR3 is CATSRDFSALHF. The CDR3 region has the DNA TGTGCCACCAGCAGAGATTTTTCGGCCCTCCACTTT.

This clone came up a few times. This chain uses TRBV11-2 with TRBJ2-7; D not resolved. The CDR3 covers 12 residues. In germline, CDR1 is SGHAT, CDR2 FQNNGV. The V end lost 0 bases, the J end lost 4 bases, and 4 bases lay between the germline ends. This chain's CDR3 is CASSLDFYEQYF. The CDR3 bases are TGTGCCAGCAGCTTAGACTTTTACGAGCAGTACTTC.

The chain uses TRBV7-9 and TRBJ1-1; the match to TRBD1 covers 7 bases. The V segment lost 2 bases and the J segment 3 bases; nucleotides outside the gene matches: 3. This CDR3 contains 14 residues. The germline gives CDR1 SEHNR, CDR2 FQNEAQ (reference sequence). CDR3 in amino acids: CASSLRGPDTEAFF. The CDR3 coding sequence is TGTGCCAGCAGCTTAAGGGGGCCGGACACTGAAGCTTTCTTT.

The chain uses TRBV30 and TRBJ1-6; possibly TRBD1 for D (5 bases). Germline V gene sequence: CDR1 GTSNPN, CDR2 SVGIG (reference sequence). V lost 0 bases, J lost 10 bases, and 13 bases lay in between. The CDR3 is 14 residues long. CDR3 DNA sequence: TGTGCCTGGAGTGTAGGGGAGGCCAAGTCACCCCTCCACTTT. Its protein is CAWSVGEAKSPLHF. The full variable domain, with the rest looked up from reference TRBV30 and TRBJ1-6, is SQTIHQWPATLVQPVGSPLSLECTVEGTSNPNLYWYRQAAGRGLQLLFYSVGIGQISSEVPQNLSASRPQDRQFILSSKKLLLSDSGFYLCAWSVGEAKSPLHFGNGTRLTVT.

The rearrangement joins TRBV6-4 to TRBJ2-1, with 15 bases aligning to TRBD2. There are 16 residues in the CDR3. The junction had 6 bases not matched to a gene; V was cut back by 6 bases and J by 6 bases. Germline CDR1 reads MRHNA; CDR2 reads SNTAGT. The CDR3 DNA is TGTGCCAGCAGCCTGGGACTAGCGGGGGGCCTCAATGAGCAGTTCTTC. Protein: CASSLGLAGGLNEQFF.

The chain carries TRBV14 and TRBJ2-1, with unresolved D. V was pared by 3 bases and J by 8 bases, with 5 bases between. CDR3 length: 11 amino acids. Germline assignment: CDR1 SGHDN and CDR2 FVKESK. The CDR3 coding sequence is TGTGCCAGCAGCCAGGGCCATGAGCAGTTCTTC. It specifies CASSQGHEQFF.

This sequence joins TRBV4-1 and TRBJ1-2; possible D gene TRBD1, 5 bases. Per the germline V gene, CDR1 is MGHRA and CDR2 is YSYEKL. The CDR3 is 15 amino acids. The ends were cut back, 1 base at V and 2 bases at J, with 11 bases in the middle. CDR3 in amino acids: CASSQAPGTNYGYTF. The CDR3 DNA reads as TGCGCCAGCAGCCAAGCCCCCGGGACCAACTATGGCTACACCTTC.

For the CDR3, the DNA is TGTGCCAGCAGCTTGAAGGACGACGAGCAGTACTTC. Amino acid sequence: CASSLKDDEQYF. V gene TRBV5-4 combines with J gene TRBJ2-7; D ambiguous. The CDR3 extends over 12 amino acids. Looked up from germline, CDR1 is SGHNT and CDR2 is YYREEE (reference sequence). The V end was cut by 1 base, the J end by 5 bases, with 7 bases between.

This clone was seen just once. The J gene is TRBJ2-1, the V gene TRBV9; a possible D gene is TRBD1 (5 bases). The CDR3 length is 12 residues. Trimming left V 0 bases short and J 10 bases short, with 8 bases between. Per the germline V gene, CDR1 is SGDLS and CDR2 is YYNGEE. This CDR3 reads CASSVVGVEQFF. The CDR3 bases are TGTGCCAGCAGCGTAGTAGGGGTCGAGCAGTTCTTC.

V usage is TRBV29-1 and J usage is TRBJ1-2, with no clear D. CDR3 length: 14 residues. Germline V gene sequence: CDR1 SQVTM, CDR2 ANQGSEA. Deletions cut 0 bases from V and 1 base from J, with 9 bases between. In DNA, the CDR3 is TGCAGCGTTGAAGAGCAGGTACATAACTATGGCTACACCTTC. This translates into CSVEEQVHNYGYTF. Based on the CDR3 plus reference TRBV29-1 and TRBJ1-2, the full variable domain is SAVISQKPSRDICQRGTSLTIQCQVDSQVTMMFWYRQQPGQSLTLIATANQGSEATYESGFVIDKFPISRPNLTFSTLTVSNMSPEDSSIYLCSVEEQVHNYGYTFGSGTRLTVV.

V is TRBV19 and J is TRBJ1-1; D may be TRBD1 (5 bases). Germline CDR1 LNHDA, CDR2 SQIVND (reference sequence). The length of the CDR3 is 14 residues. The V end was cut by 2 bases, the J end by 5 bases, with 12 bases between. This CDR3 is CASSISGISTEAFF. The DNA for the CDR3 is TGTGCCAGTAGTATATCAGGGATATCTACTGAAGCTTTCTTT. Filled out from reference TRBV19 and TRBJ1-1, the complete variable domain reads DGGITQSPKYLFRKEGQNVTLSCEQNLNHDAMYWYRQDPGQGLRLIYYSQIVNDFQKGDIAEGYSVSREKKESFPLTVTSAQKNPTAFYLCASSISGISTEAFFGQGTRLTVV.

The chain joins TRBV6-5 to TRBJ1-6; unclear D gene. The CDR3 runs to 13 residues. Trimming removed 8 bases at V and 0 bases at J, with 5 bases between. In germline, CDR1 is MNHEY, CDR2 SVGAGI. The CDR3 sequence is CASLSSYNSPLHF. CDR3 DNA sequence: TGTGCCAGCTTAAGCTCCTATAATTCACCCCTCCACTTT.

The DNA of the CDR3 is TGTGCCAGCGGAAACAGGGGCGCGAACACCGGGGAGCTGTTTTTT. Its translation: CASGNRGANTGELFF. The chain carries TRBV7-9 and TRBJ2-2; 7 positions agree with TRBD1. Per the germline V gene, CDR1 is SEHNR and CDR2 is FQNEAQ (reference sequence). Germline trimming cut 8 bases from V and 0 bases from J; bases unmatched to any gene: 6. The CDR3 is 15 residues long. The full variable domain, its missing parts supplied by reference TRBV7-9 and TRBJ2-2, is DTGVSQNPRHKITKRGQNVTFRCDPISEHNRLYWYRQTLGQGPEFLTYFQNEAQLEKSRLLSDRFSAERPKGSFSTLEIQRTEQGDSAMYLCASGNRGANTGELFFGEGSRLTVL.

The chain couples TRBV27 to TRBJ2-7; no clear D gene. CDR1 MNHEY and CDR2 SMNVEV come from the germline V gene (reference sequence). V dropped 3 bases and J dropped 6 bases, with 15 bases sitting between them. This CDR3 is 14 amino acids long. The CDR3 region is CASSFFAALGEQYF. CDR3 sequence (DNA): TGTGCCAGCAGTTTTTTCGCCGCCCTGGGCGAGCAGTACTTC.

This rearrangement joins TRBV9 to TRBJ2-5; TRBD2 matches at 8 bases. Germline CDR1 SGDLS, CDR2 YYNGEE. V lost 4 bases to trimming and J lost 2 bases; unmatched junction nucleotides: 10. The CDR3 length is 16 residues. CDR3: CASSPPWRGVQETQYF. The CDR3 nucleotides read TGTGCCAGCAGCCCTCCGTGGCGGGGGGTTCAAGAGACCCAGTACTTC.

This chain links TRBV27 with TRBJ2-1; 9 bases align to TRBD1. The ends lost 5 bases at V and 5 bases at J; junction bases unmatched: 7. This CDR3 region has 15 residues. Per germline, CDR1 MNHEY and CDR2 SMNVEV (reference sequence). CDR3 bases: TGTGCCAGCAGTCTGACAGGGGGGGTGAACAATGAGCAGTTCTTC. It yields the protein CASSLTGGVNNEQFF.

The chain links TRBV19 to TRBJ1-5; D unresolved. There are 16 residues in the CDR3. Per germline, CDR1 LNHDA and CDR2 SQIVND (reference sequence). Trimming took 2 bases from V and 1 from J, leaving 12 bases between them. The CDR3 protein is CASSIRMGWSNQPQHF. The CDR3 bases are TGTGCCAGTAGTATACGGATGGGATGGAGCAATCAGCCCCAGCATTTT.

The rearrangement joins TRBV9 to TRBJ2-7, with 15 bases lining up with TRBD2. From germline, CDR1 is SGDLS and CDR2 YYNGEE. The CDR3 is 15 amino acids. The junction had 2 bases not matched to a gene; V was cut back by 4 bases and J by 3 bases. The CDR3 bases are TGTGCCAGCAGCTTGGGACTAGCGGGGGGCTACGAGCAGTACTTC. It translates to CASSLGLAGGYEQYF.

This clone was detected many times. V and J are TRBV19 and TRBJ1-1; TRBD1 agrees at 9 bases. The CDR3 runs 15 residues. The V and J ends lost 3 bases and 1 base, in that order; junction bases with no gene match: 3. Germline V lookup: CDR1 LNHDA, CDR2 SQIVND (reference sequence). This chain's CDR3 is CASSMEDRGNTEAFF. CDR3 nucleotide sequence: TGTGCCAGTAGTATGGAGGACAGGGGGAACACTGAAGCTTTCTTT. Supplemented by reference TRBV19 and TRBJ1-1, the full variable domain reads DGGITQSPKYLFRKEGQNVTLSCEQNLNHDAMYWYRQDPGQGLRLIYYSQIVNDFQKGDIAEGYSVSREKKESFPLTVTSAQKNPTAFYLCASSMEDRGNTEAFFGQGTRLTVV.

J is TRBJ1-1 and V is TRBV25-1, with TRBD1 matching 7 bases. Per the germline V gene, CDR1 is MGHDK and CDR2 is SYGVNS. The V gene end was trimmed by 8 bases and the J gene end by 4 bases; junction bases not matched to a gene: 13. The CDR3 length is 15 residues. CDR3 bases: TGTGCCAGCGGGGGGGGGACAGCACATTCCACTGAAGCTTTCTTT. Its protein is CASGGGTAHSTEAFF.

V usage is TRBV5-1 and J usage is TRBJ2-2, with 11 bases aligning to TRBD2. Germline trimming cut 1 base from V and 3 bases from J; bases unmatched to any gene: 2. The germline gives CDR1 SGHRS, CDR2 YFSETQ. The CDR3 sequence is 16 residues long. For the CDR3, the DNA is TGCGCCAGCAGCTTGCAACTAGCGGGGGACACCGGGGAGCTGTTTTTT. Translation gives CASSLQLAGDTGELFF. The full variable domain, in which reference TRBV5-1 and TRBJ2-2 provide the parts outside the CDR3, is KAGVTQTPRYLIKTRGQQVTLSCSPISGHRSVSWYQQTPGQGLQFLFEYFSETQRNKGNFPGRFSGRQFSNSRSEMNVSTLELGDSALYLCASSLQLAGDTGELFFGEGSRLTVL.

Notes on this clone: Other DNA variants within this sample encode the same CDR3. This chain connects TRBV4-3 to TRBJ2-3; D is unresolved. CDR3 length: 13 amino acids. V gave up 1 base and J gave up 1 base, with 3 bases separating them. Germline V lookup: CDR1 LGHNA, CDR2 YSLEER. As DNA, the CDR3 is TGCGCCAGCAGCCAAGGGCGCACAGATACGCAGTATTTT. Protein product: CASSQGRTDTQYF.

The gene calls are TRBV6-6 and TRBJ2-2; a weak D match, TRBD2 (6 bases). The CDR3 spans 16 residues. Germline assignment: CDR1 MNHNY and CDR2 SVGAGI (reference sequence). The ends were cut back, 6 bases at V and 5 bases at J, with 19 bases in the middle. The CDR3 is CASRPPGSGGTGELFF. The CDR3 nucleotides read TGTGCCAGCAGACCCCCGGGCTCCGGGGGTACCGGGGAGCTGTTTTTT.

The chain uses TRBV27 and TRBJ2-7; possibly TRBD2 for D (5 bases). Trimming took off 10 bases at V and 3 bases at J, with 28 bases between the two ends. The length of the CDR3 is 17 residues. From germline, CDR1 is MNHEY and CDR2 SMNVEV (reference sequence). The CDR3 nucleotides read TGTGCCACCCGCCCCGCCCAAGGTGGCGGACTTTACTACGAGCAGTACTTC. The encoded protein is CATRPAQGGGLYYEQYF.

The chain carries TRBV4-3 and TRBJ2-3, with TRBD2 matching 9 bases. The V segment lost 1 base and the J segment 1 base; nucleotides outside the gene matches: 6. The CDR3 is made up of 17 amino acids. Germline V gene sequence: CDR1 LGHNA, CDR2 YSLEER. The chain's CDR3 is CASSQVPPSGGTDTQYF. The CDR3 DNA reads as TGCGCCAGCAGCCAAGTCCCTCCTAGCGGGGGCACAGATACGCAGTATTTT.